These T cell receptor beta chains were read from a single sample in a study of blood T cell repertoires in COVID-19. Here immunoSEQ multiplex PCR was the method, and the copy in TCRdb shows in-frame clones only, minus some. The repertoire holds more than 100,000 clones, with over 65% as singletons. Sequencing was performed on peripheral blood. The receptors here all came from a human donor in a cohort sampled during active COVID-19. CDR3s leave out the opening cysteine and the closing phenylalanine or tryptophan. The order of the fields is J gene, D gene, V gene, CDR3 protein. D genes are given only for firm matches.

TRBJ2-7	TRBD2	TRBV3-1/TRBV3-2	ASSQDWTSGVYEQY
TRBJ2-7	.	TRBV21-1	ASSKGTTSGGLVEQY
TRBJ2-1	TRBD1	TRBV5-1	ASSLTGQGAFEQF
TRBJ2-7	TRBD2	TRBV6-2/TRBV6-3	ASSYPRGGPEQY
TRBJ2-1	TRBD2	TRBV5-1	ASSRALAGVSDEQF
TRBJ1-2	TRBD1	TRBV24-1	ATSDLGTGDYGYT
TRBJ1-5	.	TRBV6-5	ASSYSYSNQPQH
TRBJ2-1	.	TRBV10-1	ASYEPGIPYNEQF
TRBJ2-7	TRBD2	TRBV11-2	ASSLAGGGTYEQY
TRBJ1-2	.	TRBV28	ASSISEYGYT
TRBJ1-3	.	TRBV4-1	ASSQDRGGSSGNTIY
TRBJ2-1	.	TRBV12-3/TRBV12-4	ASRAGEYNEQF
TRBJ1-1	TRBD1	TRBV3-1/TRBV3-2	ASSQGVTGGAF
TRBJ2-2	.	TRBV24-1	ATSDSTGANTGELF
TRBJ2-2	TRBD2	TRBV28	ASSLWVSGYTGELF
TRBJ1-1	.	TRBV3-1/TRBV3-2	ASTPLTPGTEAF
TRBJ2-1	TRBD2	TRBV6-2/TRBV6-3	ASSLAGVSYNEQF
TRBJ1-4	.	TRBV12-3/TRBV12-4	ASSFRGGEKLF
TRBJ1-1	.	TRBV25-1	ASSEPTGVNTEAF
TRBJ1-5	TRBD1	TRBV10-1	ASKQGVQSNQPQH
TRBJ2-1	TRBD2	TRBV7-8	ASSPRGGVNYNEQF
TRBJ1-2	TRBD1	TRBV2	ASSETKGQRGYGYT
TRBJ2-5	.	TRBV18	ASSPSGQGETQY
TRBJ1-1	.	TRBV18	ASSPRGTDLKAF
TRBJ1-2	TRBD1	TRBV3-1/TRBV3-2	ASSPTGGLYYGYT
TRBJ1-2	TRBD1	TRBV2	ASREDRGANGYT
TRBJ1-6	TRBD1	TRBV10-3	ASVDVTGGALH
TRBJ2-7	TRBD1	TRBV2	ASSGDRSSYEQY
TRBJ2-2	TRBD1	TRBV4-1	ASAPRGRDTGELF
TRBJ2-5	.	TRBV5-1	ASSEGEPRETQY
TRBJ2-2	TRBD1	TRBV11-2	ASSPRTGRTGELF
TRBJ2-7	.	TRBV30	AWRTSYEQY
TRBJ1-2	.	TRBV6-9	AIRRHFYGYT
TRBJ2-3	.	TRBV6-5	ASTTGWSDTQY
TRBJ2-3	TRBD2	TRBV6-2/TRBV6-3	ASSYTLGLARGTDTQY
TRBJ2-7	TRBD1	TRBV3-1/TRBV3-2	ASSPRQGPLYEQY
TRBJ2-7	TRBD1	TRBV7-2	ASSTRTGAGYEQY
TRBJ1-2	TRBD1	TRBV6-5	ASRAGTGYGYT
TRBJ2-5	TRBD2	TRBV7-2	ASSLEAGGQETQY
TRBJ2-7	TRBD1	TRBV10-3	AISEFRDRAHEQY
TRBJ2-1	TRBD1	TRBV19	ASRRDRGDEQF
TRBJ2-7	.	TRBV7-6	ASSLGLNADEQY
TRBJ1-4	.	TRBV7-2	ASSLVGQGGEKLF
TRBJ2-7	TRBD1	TRBV15	ATSRAPGQVY
TRBJ1-4	TRBD1	TRBV5-8	ASSLGQGTTNEKLF
TRBJ1-1	.	TRBV5-1	ASSLLPGPDEAF